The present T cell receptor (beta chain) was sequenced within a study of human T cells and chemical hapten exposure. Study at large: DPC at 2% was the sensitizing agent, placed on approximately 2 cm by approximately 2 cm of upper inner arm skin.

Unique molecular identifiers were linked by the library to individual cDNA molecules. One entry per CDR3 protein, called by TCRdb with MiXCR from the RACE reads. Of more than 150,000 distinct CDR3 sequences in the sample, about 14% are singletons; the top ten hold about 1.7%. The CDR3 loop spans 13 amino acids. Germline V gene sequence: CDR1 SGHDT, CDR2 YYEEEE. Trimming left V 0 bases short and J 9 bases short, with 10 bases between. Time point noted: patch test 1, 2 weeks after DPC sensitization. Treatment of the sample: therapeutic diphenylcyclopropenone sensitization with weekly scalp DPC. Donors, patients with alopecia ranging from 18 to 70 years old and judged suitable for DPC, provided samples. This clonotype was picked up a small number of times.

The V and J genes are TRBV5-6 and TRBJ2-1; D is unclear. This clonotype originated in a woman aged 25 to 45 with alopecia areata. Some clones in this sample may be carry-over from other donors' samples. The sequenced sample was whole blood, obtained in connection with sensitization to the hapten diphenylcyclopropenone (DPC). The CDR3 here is CASSLEGKREQFF. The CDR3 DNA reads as TGTGCCAGCAGCTTGGAGGGAAAGCGTGAGCAGTTCTTC.